Listed below are T cell receptor beta chains from one sample, sequenced in a study of T cells in Graves' hyperthyroidism and ophthalmopathy. TCRdb fed the multiplex PCR reads into MiXCR, producing one record per CDR3 protein. Here the sample spans about 760,000 distinct CDR3 sequences, roughly 32% being singletons. Sequences were obtained from blood. The receptors were sampled from a middle-aged woman with Graves' hyperthyroidism. The CDR3 runs from the conserved cysteine through the conserved F or W. A D gene is named only where the DNA matches it firmly. Some rows mark clone size as missing; the rest say once, few, many or name a class of expanded clone.

abundance: few
d_gene: .
v_gene: TRBV9
j_gene: TRBJ2-2
CDR3aa: CASSQIQGGTGELFF
CDR3nt: TGTGCCAGCAGCCAGATCCAGGGAGGAACCGGGGAGCTGTTTTTT

abundance: many
d_gene: .
v_gene: TRBV20-1
j_gene: TRBJ1-6
CDR3aa: CSARLSMGLYNSPLHF
CDR3nt: TGCAGTGCTAGACTCTCTATGGGGCTCTATAATTCACCCCTCCACTTT

abundance: .
d_gene: TRBD1
v_gene: TRBV6-5
j_gene: TRBJ2-7
CDR3aa: CASSYSAERQGSYEQYF
CDR3nt: TGTGCCAGCAGTTACTCTGCCGAGAGACAGGGTTCCTACGAGCAGTACTTC

abundance: few
d_gene: .
v_gene: TRBV7-2
j_gene: TRBJ1-1
CDR3aa: CASSLAGTDTKDSSYSEAFF
CDR3nt: TGTGCCAGCAGCTTAGCGGGGACCGATACTAAAGATTCTAGCTACTCTGAAGCTTTCTTT

abundance: few
d_gene: TRBD1
v_gene: TRBV12-3/TRBV12-4
j_gene: TRBJ2-5
CDR3aa: CASSWGQSSVGWTQYF
CDR3nt: TGTGCCAGCAGTTGGGGACAGAGTAGCGTGGGATGGACCCAGTACTTC

abundance: .
d_gene: .
v_gene: TRBV2
j_gene: TRBJ1-1
CDR3aa: CASSPPQAVTEAFF
CDR3nt: TGTGCCAGCAGTCCCCCGCAGGCGGTCACTGAAGCTTTCTTT

abundance: .
d_gene: .
v_gene: TRBV14
j_gene: TRBJ1-5
CDR3aa: CASSPDHSNQPQHF
CDR3nt: TGTGCCAGCTCACCAGACCATAGCAATCAGCCCCAGCATTTT

abundance: .
d_gene: .
v_gene: TRBV7-9
j_gene: TRBJ2-5
CDR3aa: CASSRTENQYF
CDR3nt: TGTGCCAGCAGCCGGACAGAGAATCAGTACTTC

abundance: once
d_gene: TRBD2
v_gene: TRBV7-9
j_gene: TRBJ2-5
CDR3aa: CANSRGLAGKETQYF
CDR3nt: TGCGCCAACAGCCGCGGACTAGCGGGGAAAGAGACCCAGTACTTC

abundance: many
d_gene: .
v_gene: TRBV19
j_gene: TRBJ2-5
CDR3aa: CASSIYPGETQYF
CDR3nt: TGTGCCAGTAGTATCTATCCGGGAGAGACCCAGTACTTC

abundance: once
d_gene: TRBD2
v_gene: TRBV25-1
j_gene: TRBJ2-7
CDR3aa: CASSDALAGYEQYF
CDR3nt: TGTGCCAGCAGTGATGCTCTAGCGGGTTACGAGCAGTACTTC

abundance: once
d_gene: TRBD2
v_gene: TRBV4-1
j_gene: TRBJ2-6
CDR3aa: CASSQGEGRPELSGANVLTF
CDR3nt: TGCGCCAGCAGCCAAGGGGAGGGCAGGCCCGAACTCTCTGGGGCCAACGTCCTGACTTTC

abundance: few
d_gene: .
v_gene: TRBV9
j_gene: TRBJ2-3
CDR3aa: CASSVGFDPDTQYF
CDR3nt: TGTGCCAGCAGCGTAGGATTTGATCCAGATACGCAGTATTTT

abundance: many
d_gene: TRBD1
v_gene: TRBV3-1
j_gene: TRBJ1-1
CDR3aa: CASGWDQGASAFF
CDR3nt: TGTGCCAGCGGTTGGGACCAGGGGGCGTCGGCTTTCTTT

abundance: few
d_gene: TRBD1
v_gene: TRBV5-5
j_gene: TRBJ2-7
CDR3aa: CASSQASLGTAPYEQYF
CDR3nt: TGTGCCAGCAGCCAGGCCTCCCTCGGGACAGCCCCCTACGAGCAGTACTTC

abundance: many
d_gene: .
v_gene: TRBV10-3
j_gene: TRBJ1-1
CDR3aa: CAISGSGDNTEAFF
CDR3nt: TGTGCCATCAGTGGTTCGGGGGATAACACTGAAGCTTTCTTT

abundance: .
d_gene: TRBD1
v_gene: TRBV20-1
j_gene: TRBJ1-5
CDR3aa: CSAPRTGTNQPQHF
CDR3nt: TGCAGTGCTCCACGGACAGGGACAAATCAGCCCCAGCATTTT

abundance: .
d_gene: .
v_gene: TRBV10-3
j_gene: TRBJ1-2
CDR3aa: CASTFGGHYGHTF
CDR3nt: TGTGCCAGCACTTTCGGGGGTCACTATGGCCACACCTTC

abundance: .
d_gene: TRBD1
v_gene: TRBV5-1
j_gene: TRBJ2-2
CDR3aa: CASSLTGENTGELFF
CDR3nt: TGCGCCAGCAGCTTGACAGGGGAGAACACCGGGGAGCTGTTTTTT

abundance: many
d_gene: .
v_gene: TRBV9
j_gene: TRBJ1-1
CDR3aa: CASSVGPGMNTEAFF
CDR3nt: TGTGCCAGCAGCGTAGGGCCGGGCATGAACACTGAAGCTTTCTTT

abundance: many
d_gene: .
v_gene: TRBV11-2
j_gene: TRBJ1-2
CDR3aa: CASSPQQGYTF
CDR3nt: TGTGCCAGCAGCCCGCAACAGGGCTACACCTTC

abundance: .
d_gene: .
v_gene: TRBV10-3
j_gene: TRBJ2-2
CDR3aa: CASSPWLDSSFPRGIGELFF
CDR3nt: TGTGCCAGCAGCCCATGGCTAGACTCGTCCTTCCCGAGGGGTATCGGGGAGCTGTTTTTT

abundance: few
d_gene: TRBD1
v_gene: TRBV7-9
j_gene: TRBJ1-5
CDR3aa: CASRSTGISGWPQHF
CDR3nt: TGTGCCAGCAGGTCGACAGGGATTAGCGGATGGCCCCAGCATTTT

abundance: .
d_gene: .
v_gene: TRBV5-1
j_gene: TRBJ2-2
CDR3aa: CASSVGDITGELFF
CDR3nt: TGTGCCAGCAGCGTAGGGGACATTACCGGGGAGCTGTTTTTT

abundance: .
d_gene: TRBD1
v_gene: TRBV6-6
j_gene: TRBJ1-1
CDR3aa: CASSSQGGTVNTEAFF
CDR3nt: TGTGCCAGCAGTTCGCAGGGGGGCACGGTGAACACTGAAGCTTTCTTT

abundance: few
d_gene: .
v_gene: TRBV19
j_gene: TRBJ2-5
CDR3aa: CASSAVGSTQYF
CDR3nt: TGTGCCAGTAGTGCCGTCGGATCGACCCAGTACTTC

abundance: .
d_gene: TRBD2
v_gene: TRBV12-3/TRBV12-4
j_gene: TRBJ2-7
CDR3aa: CASSSTSGTNYEQYF
CDR3nt: TGTGCCAGCAGTTCGACTAGCGGGACAAACTACGAGCAGTACTTC

abundance: .
d_gene: .
v_gene: TRBV7-3
j_gene: TRBJ2-2
CDR3aa: CASSSSDGKNTGELFF
CDR3nt: TGTGCCAGCAGCTCCTCGGACGGAAAAAACACCGGGGAGCTGTTTTTT

abundance: .
d_gene: .
v_gene: TRBV2
j_gene: TRBJ1-3
CDR3aa: CASSVQQGASGYTIYF
CDR3nt: TGTGCCAGCAGTGTCCAGCAGGGTGCGAGTGGCTACACCATATATTTT

abundance: .
d_gene: .
v_gene: TRBV4-1
j_gene: TRBJ2-7
CDR3aa: CASSTIGRGYEQYF
CDR3nt: TGCGCCAGCAGTACGATAGGGCGAGGCTACGAGCAGTACTTC

abundance: many
d_gene: .
v_gene: TRBV15
j_gene: TRBJ1-1
CDR3aa: CATKLQGMSNTEAFF
CDR3nt: TGTGCCACCAAGTTACAGGGAATGTCGAACACTGAAGCTTTCTTT

abundance: few
d_gene: TRBD2
v_gene: TRBV12-3/TRBV12-4
j_gene: TRBJ2-5
CDR3aa: CASREAGGLGETQYF
CDR3nt: TGTGCCAGCAGAGAAGCGGGGGGGCTGGGAGAGACCCAGTACTTC

abundance: few
d_gene: .
v_gene: TRBV12-3/TRBV12-4
j_gene: TRBJ2-2
CDR3aa: CASSTSPGELFF
CDR3nt: TGTGCCAGCAGCACATCACCCGGGGAGCTGTTTTTT

abundance: many
d_gene: .
v_gene: TRBV7-9
j_gene: TRBJ1-1
CDR3aa: CASSLGGQKRGADF
CDR3nt: TGTGCCAGCAGCCTCGGAGGACAGAAGCGTGGCGCGGACTTT

abundance: few
d_gene: .
v_gene: TRBV6-2/TRBV6-3
j_gene: TRBJ1-5
CDR3aa: CASSGGHRAVNQPQHF
CDR3nt: TGTGCCAGCAGTGGGGGACACCGAGCCGTCAATCAGCCCCAGCATTTT

abundance: many
d_gene: .
v_gene: TRBV2
j_gene: TRBJ1-1
CDR3aa: CASTQELGTEAFF
CDR3nt: TGTGCCAGCACCCAGGAGCTGGGCACTGAAGCTTTCTTT

abundance: few
d_gene: .
v_gene: TRBV7-2
j_gene: TRBJ1-1
CDR3aa: CASSFGVFTEAFF
CDR3nt: TGTGCCAGCAGCTTTGGGGTATTCACTGAAGCTTTCTTT

abundance: .
d_gene: .
v_gene: TRBV29-1
j_gene: TRBJ1-4
CDR3aa: CSVGGAGEKLFF
CDR3nt: TGCAGCGTAGGGGGGGCGGGTGAAAAACTGTTTTTT

abundance: many
d_gene: .
v_gene: TRBV24-1
j_gene: TRBJ1-1
CDR3aa: CATSGAGLGTEAFF
CDR3nt: TGTGCCACCAGTGGCGCGGGGCTTGGCACTGAAGCTTTCTTT

abundance: few
d_gene: .
v_gene: TRBV6-5
j_gene: TRBJ1-5
CDR3aa: CASSPRRGNGASQPQHF
CDR3nt: TGTGCCAGCAGTCCCCGCCGGGGGAACGGGGCTAGTCAGCCCCAGCATTTT

abundance: .
d_gene: .
v_gene: TRBV29-1
j_gene: TRBJ2-2
CDR3aa: CSVERGASPGELFF
CDR3nt: TGCAGCGTTGAGCGGGGCGCCTCCCCCGGGGAGCTGTTTTTT

abundance: many
d_gene: TRBD1
v_gene: TRBV2
j_gene: TRBJ1-2
CDR3aa: CASRESGQGQGYTF
CDR3nt: TGTGCCAGCAGGGAATCCGGACAGGGCCAGGGCTACACCTTC

abundance: once
d_gene: TRBD2
v_gene: TRBV7-9
j_gene: TRBJ2-1
CDR3aa: CASSLAGVLYNEQFF
CDR3nt: TGTGCCAGCAGTCTAGCGGGAGTGCTCTACAATGAGCAGTTCTTC

abundance: .
d_gene: .
v_gene: TRBV25-1
j_gene: TRBJ1-1
CDR3aa: CASSFGGQRGTEAFF
CDR3nt: TGTGCCAGCAGCTTTGGGGGGCAGAGGGGAACTGAAGCTTTCTTT

abundance: .
d_gene: TRBD1
v_gene: TRBV2
j_gene: TRBJ1-5
CDR3aa: CASRPRLGTGFNQPQHF
CDR3nt: TGTGCCAGCAGGCCCAGGTTGGGGACAGGGTTTAATCAGCCCCAGCATTTT

abundance: .
d_gene: .
v_gene: TRBV10-3
j_gene: TRBJ2-5
CDR3aa: CASSFLEYQETQYF
CDR3nt: TGTGCCAGCAGTTTTTTGGAATACCAAGAGACCCAGTACTTC

abundance: many
d_gene: .
v_gene: TRBV29-1
j_gene: TRBJ1-1
CDR3aa: CSARSKSDTEAFF
CDR3nt: TGCAGCGCAAGATCTAAATCGGACACTGAAGCTTTCTTT

abundance: .
d_gene: .
v_gene: TRBV19
j_gene: TRBJ1-5
CDR3aa: CASSRGPEQPQHF
CDR3nt: TGTGCCAGTAGTAGGGGGCCCGAGCAGCCCCAGCATTTT

abundance: few
d_gene: .
v_gene: TRBV5-6
j_gene: TRBJ1-6
CDR3aa: CASSSGFINSPLHF
CDR3nt: TGTGCCAGCAGCTCTGGATTTATTAATTCACCCCTCCACTTT

abundance: .
d_gene: .
v_gene: TRBV10-3
j_gene: TRBJ1-1
CDR3aa: CAISSTLNTEAFF
CDR3nt: TGTGCCATCAGTTCAACGTTGAACACTGAAGCTTTCTTT

abundance: few
d_gene: .
v_gene: TRBV4-2
j_gene: TRBJ2-5
CDR3aa: CASSPTPVVQETQYF
CDR3nt: TGTGCCAGCAGCCCCACCCCGGTAGTCCAAGAGACCCAGTACTTC